This T cell receptor (beta chain) was observed in a study of PD-1 and CTLA-4 blockade in melanoma. Libraries were prepared by immunoSEQ multiplex PCR; TCRdb keeps only in-frame clonotypes and omits some of them. This table has around 16,000 clones, more than 65% appearing once. V gave up 0 bases and J gave up 0 bases, with 9 bases separating them. The germline V gene has CDR1 SGHVS and CDR2 FNYEAQ. The CDR3 runs to 15 residues. J is TRBJ2-7 and V is TRBV7-6; tentatively, D is TRBD2 (5 bases). The source material was CD8+ T cells from peripheral blood, sampled before anti-PD-1 treatment. This TCR was sampled from a human donor with melanoma. This CDR3 reads CASSLAAGNSYEQYF. The DNA for the CDR3 is TGTGCCAGCAGCTTAGCGGCCGGGAACTCCTACGAGCAGTACTTC.